One and the same sample provided the 11 T cell receptor beta chains below, sequenced in a study of PD-L1 blockade in urothelial cancer. Clones were sequenced by immunoSEQ multiplex PCR, and TCRdb holds only the in-frame ones, with some missing. The sample shows about 120,000 clones, approximately 90% of them seen only once. The time point is: peripheral blood 6 weeks after treatment start. The sequences come from PBMCs, collected around atezolizumab (anti-PD-L1) treatment. Receptors originate from a man aged 60-69 years with urothelial cancer.

V gene TRBV6-1 combines with J gene TRBJ2-7; 10 positions match TRBD1. Germline CDR1 MNHNS, CDR2 SASEGT. The CDR3 extends over 14 amino acids. Losses at the gene ends were 5 bases for V and 5 bases for J; bases not matched to a gene: 6. The CDR3 coding sequence is TGTGCCAGCAGTCCCGGGACAGGGGTAGACGAGCAGTACTTC. Protein: CASSPGTGVDEQYF.

J is TRBJ1-3 and V is TRBV29-1; D unresolved. The length of the CDR3 is 15 residues. The V gene's germline CDR1 is SQVTM and CDR2 ANQGSEA. V was clipped by 1 base and J by 4 bases, with 14 bases between them. The CDR3 region has the DNA TGCAGCGTTGAAGTTCGGGAACCGCGGGGAAACACCATATATTTT. Translation gives CSVEVREPRGNTIYF.

This chain uses TRBV5-1 with TRBJ1-6; TRBD1 might be the D (5 bases). Per germline, CDR1 SGHRS and CDR2 YFSETQ. Between the trimmed V and J ends, which lost 5 bases and 4 bases, there was a span of 13 bases. This CDR3 spans 15 amino acids. The CDR3: CASSLSTGYNSPLHF. CDR3 DNA sequence: TGCGCCAGCAGTCTATCAACAGGATATAATTCACCCCTCCACTTT.

This chain links TRBV11-3 with TRBJ1-2; a weak D match, TRBD1 (6 bases). The CDR3 is 13 residues long. V was trimmed by 2 bases and J by 6 bases, leaving 10 bases between them. The V gene's germline CDR1 is SGHNT and CDR2 YENEEA. Here the CDR3 reads CASSLQGYNGYTF. In DNA form, the CDR3 reads TGTGCCAGCAGCTTACAGGGGTACAATGGCTACACCTTC.

J is TRBJ2-2 and V is TRBV5-1; TRBD1 might be the D (6 bases). This CDR3 contains 14 residues. Germline V lookup: CDR1 SGHRS, CDR2 YFSETQ. Deletions cut 4 bases from V and 5 bases from J, with 12 bases between. CDR3 nucleotide sequence: TGCGCCAGCAGCCGGGACAAGGTGACCGGGGAGCTGTTTTTT. Amino acids: CASSRDKVTGELFF.

The rearrangement joins TRBV7-8 to TRBJ1-1, with D perhaps matching TRBD1 (5 bases). Trimming removed 1 base at V and 1 base at J, with 10 bases between. CDR1 SGHVS and CDR2 FQNEAQ come from the germline V gene. The length of the CDR3 is 15 residues. This chain's CDR3 is CASSLGGVGNTEAFF. The CDR3 nucleotides read TGTGCCAGCAGCTTAGGGGGGGTAGGGAACACTGAAGCTTTCTTT.

This clone was seen repeatedly, ten times or more. Written as DNA, the CDR3 is TGCGCCAGCAGCCAAGATGGGCGAGATACGCAGTATTTT. Protein sequence: CASSQDGRDTQYF. V and J are TRBV4-1 and TRBJ2-3; D gene unclear. The germline CDR1 and CDR2 sequences are MGHRA and YSYEKL. V was shortened by 0 bases and J by 5 bases, with 6 bases between the two germline ends. The CDR3 spans 13 residues.

This rearrangement joins TRBV2 to TRBJ1-2, with TRBD1 as a possible D gene (6 bases). V lost 0 bases and J 4 bases, leaving 9 bases between the germline ends. The CDR3 spans 14 residues. Germline V gives CDR1 SNHLY, CDR2 FYNNEI. For the CDR3, the DNA is TGTGCCAGCAGTGAAGCGCCCAGGGGCTATGGCTACACCTTC. It encodes CASSEAPRGYGYTF.

This rearrangement joins TRBV10-3 to TRBJ2-1, with 8 bases aligning to TRBD2. The trim removed 7 bases at V and 12 bases at J, leaving 17 bases unmatched. The germline V gene encodes CDR1 ENHRY and CDR2 SYGVKD. The CDR3 consists of 15 residues. Written as DNA, the CDR3 is TGTGCCATCACGGAGTTAGCGGGAAGCACTATTGGGCAGTTCTTC. The encoded protein is CAITELAGSTIGQFF.

V gene TRBV9 combines with J gene TRBJ1-6; D gene unclear. The CDR3 sequence is 15 residues long. Trimming took off 6 bases at V and 9 bases at J, with 19 bases between the two ends. Germline assignment: CDR1 SGDLS and CDR2 YYNGEE. CDR3 nucleotide sequence: TGTGCCAGCACCTCGGCCGTAGGGAGCGCTTCACCCCTCCACTTT. As protein: CASTSAVGSASPLHF.

The chain recombines TRBV30 with TRBJ1-1, with 8 bases fitting TRBD1. From germline, CDR1 is GTSNPN and CDR2 SVGIG (reference sequence). The CDR3 is 13 amino acids. The trim removed 2 bases at V and 5 bases at J, leaving 4 bases unmatched. The DNA for the CDR3 is TGTGCCTGGAGTAAAACAGGGGGGACTGAAGCTTTCTTT. It encodes CAWSKTGGTEAFF.